This passage covers 11 T cell receptor beta chains from one sample sequenced in a study of type 1 regulatory T cells. Their antigens are not known. TCRdb reanalysed the reads using MiXCR and keeps one entry per CDR3 protein. The sample lists under 75,000 distinct CDR3 sequences; around 20% were seen once. General study findings and limits: Compared with non-Tr1 cells, Tr1 cells showed a narrower TCR repertoire.

Input material: cultured type 1 regulatory T (Tr1) cells, either the whole culture or a sorted fraction (not recorded which). The receptors here all came from a human donor in good health.

This sequence joins TRBV7-9 and TRBJ2-5, with D possibly TRBD1 on 6 matching bases. Per germline, CDR1 SEHNR and CDR2 FQNEAQ (reference sequence). Trimming took 2 bases from V and 10 from J, leaving 20 bases between them. The CDR3 is made up of 15 amino acids. CDR3 loop: CASSLLAGTRDDQYF. CDR3 bases: TGTGCCAGCAGCTTACTAGCTGGGACACGGGATGACCAGTACTTC.

The V call is TRBV19, the J call TRBJ2-7, with D perhaps given as TRBD1 or TRBD2 (6 bases each). From germline, CDR1 is LNHDA and CDR2 SQIVND (reference sequence). This CDR3 spans 13 amino acids. With 3 bases removed from V and 5 bases from J, the gap between germline ends came to 11 bases. Here the CDR3 DNA reads TGTGCCAGTAGTATGGATCGGGGGCACGAGCAGTACTTC. It specifies CASSMDRGHEQYF. Full variable domain (remainder filled in from reference TRBV19 and TRBJ2-7): DGGITQSPKYLFRKEGQNVTLSCEQNLNHDAMYWYRQDPGQGLRLIYYSQIVNDFQKGDIAEGYSVSREKKESFPLTVTSAQKNPTAFYLCASSMDRGHEQYFGPGTRLTVT.

In this sample, this clonotype turned up a few times. The chain has TRBV20-1 and TRBJ1-5; no firm D call. The V gene lost 0 bases and the J gene lost 3 bases, with 12 bases spanning the gap. The CDR3 spans 15 residues. Germline V lookup: CDR1 DFQATT, CDR2 SNEGSKA (reference sequence). The CDR3: CSARDIRRANQPQHF. CDR3 nucleotides: TGCAGTGCTAGAGATATAAGGCGGGCCAATCAGCCCCAGCATTTT.

With regard to this clonotype: The junction differs from germline at one of its ends, possibly a read error. The genes are TRBV13 and TRBJ2-7, with D perhaps given as TRBD1 or TRBD2 (5 bases each). Germline V gives CDR1 PRHDT, CDR2 FYEKMQ (reference sequence). The CDR3 is made up of 12 amino acids. CDR3 loop: CASSLGRGRSHF. CDR3 in DNA: TGTGCCAGCAGCTTAGGGAGGGGCAGGTCCCACTTC.

This clonotype was observed a handful of times. J is TRBJ2-5 and V is TRBV9; D not certain. The CDR3 consists of 15 residues. V was pared by 5 bases and J by 5 bases, with 19 bases between. Germline V lookup: CDR1 SGDLS, CDR2 YYNGEE. The CDR3 DNA sequence: TGTGCCAGCAGTCAGATGGGGTTGGTCGGGGAGACCCAGTACTTC. Translation gives CASSQMGLVGETQYF. The full variable domain, completed using reference TRBV9 and TRBJ2-5, is DSGVTQTPKHLITATGQRVTLRCSPRSGDLSVYWYQQSLDQGLQFLIQYYNGEERAKGNILERFSAQQFPDLHSELNLSSLELGDSALYFCASSQMGLVGETQYFGPGTRLLVL.

The gene calls are TRBV2 and TRBJ2-7, with a weak D call TRBD2 (5 bases). CDR1 and CDR2 (germline): SNHLY, FYNNEI. The CDR3 extends over 15 amino acids. V was shortened by 8 bases and J by 4 bases, with 21 bases between the two germline ends. CDR3 sequence: CASGSTSIAVYEQYF. DNA for the CDR3: TGTGCCAGCGGCTCTACTAGTATTGCGGTTTACGAGCAGTACTTC. The full variable domain, completed using reference TRBV2 and TRBJ2-7, is EPEVTQTPSHQVTQMGQEVILRCVPISNHLYFYWYRQILGQKVEFLVSFYNNEISEKSEIFDDQFSVERPDGSNFTLKIRSTKLEDSAMYFCASGSTSIAVYEQYFGPGTRLTVT.

The chain employs TRBV5-8 and TRBJ2-7, with 7 positions matching TRBD1. Trimming removed 4 bases from V and 1 base from J; junction bases left unmatched: 8. Germline CDR1 and CDR2: SGHTS and YDEGEE. The CDR3 has 15 amino acids. The CDR3 is CASSQNRDRSYEQYF. In nucleotides, the CDR3 is TGTGCCAGCAGCCAGAACCGGGACAGATCCTACGAGCAGTACTTC.

This clonotype was seen just once. V is TRBV5-8 and J is TRBJ1-2, with a weak D call TRBD1 (5 bases). The CDR3 consists of 16 residues. CDR1 SGHTS and CDR2 YDEGEE come from the germline V gene. Trimming pared 2 bases from V and 6 bases from J, leaving 20 bases between. The CDR3 here is CASSLYVGVYVDGYTF. The CDR3 coding sequence is TGTGCCAGCAGCTTATACGTAGGGGTTTACGTCGATGGCTACACCTTC.

This chain uses TRBV5-1 with TRBJ1-1; 8 bases align to TRBD1. This CDR3 comprises 15 residues. The V gene end was trimmed by 4 bases and the J gene end by 3 bases; junction bases not matched to a gene: 8. The germline gives CDR1 SGHRS, CDR2 YFSETQ. The CDR3 here is CASSTQPGQDTEAFF. CDR3 sequence (DNA): TGCGCCAGCAGCACCCAACCGGGACAGGACACTGAAGCTTTCTTT.

This clonotype came up a few times. This chain connects TRBV6-5 to TRBJ2-3, with a weak D call TRBD2 (5 bases). V lost 2 bases to trimming and J lost 6 bases, with 9 bases between them. The CDR3 totals 13 residues. Germline values: CDR1 MNHEY, CDR2 SVGAGI. The CDR3 protein is CASSYGGYDTQYF. The CDR3 region has the DNA TGTGCCAGCAGTTACGGAGGTTACGATACGCAGTATTTT.

This clonotype was counted between two and nine times. The V and J genes are TRBV20-1 and TRBJ1-5; weak D call: TRBD1 (5 bases). Germline V CDR1 and CDR2: DFQATT, SNEGSKA (reference sequence). Trimming took 6 bases from V and 1 from J, leaving 13 bases between them. This CDR3 is built from 14 residues. CDR3 sequence reads: CSALDRDSNQPQHF. The CDR3 coding sequence is TGCAGTGCCCTAGACAGAGACAGCAATCAGCCCCAGCATTTT.